A single sample gave rise to the 8 T cell receptor beta chains below, sequenced in a study of T cells after posttransplantation cyclophosphamide. A marrow graft followed busulfan-fludarabine conditioning, with cyclophosphamide on days +3 and +4. The repertoire was sequenced with immunoSEQ multiplex PCR; TCRdb's copy has only in-frame clones and lacks some. The sample lists about 43,000 clones, 90% occurring once. The sample in question was PBMCs, obtained less than 70 days after allogeneic stem cell transplant with posttransplant cyclophosphamide. These receptors originate from a male patient aged 60-69 years who received an allogeneic stem cell transplant from a related donor and was CMV-positive. A share of the T cells may be of graft donor origin.

The rearrangement joins TRBV5-1 to TRBJ1-2; D uncertain. V was pared by 0 bases and J by 2 bases, with 14 bases between. Looked up from germline, CDR1 is SGHRS and CDR2 is YFSETQ. This CDR3 is built from 16 residues. The CDR3 region is CASSLAGEFGNYGYTF. CDR3 DNA sequence: TGCGCCAGCAGCTTGGCCGGAGAATTCGGGAACTATGGCTACACCTTC.

This clone is termed medium-sized. Its ends do not fully match the called genes, so a read error is possible. The rearrangement uses TRBV11-2 and TRBJ1-3; 7 bases are a match to TRBD1. Germline CDR1 is SGHAT and CDR2 is FQNNGV. The CDR3 runs to 19 residues. The CDR3 here is CASTLVGGNDRVLGNTIYF. The CDR3 nucleotides read TGTGCCAGCACCTTAGTGGGAGGAAACGACAGGGTCCTAGGAAACACCATATATTTT.

The V and J genes are TRBV6-1 and TRBJ1-1; D possibly corresponds to TRBD1 (6 bases). Germline values: CDR1 MNHNS, CDR2 SASEGT. The CDR3 covers 15 residues. Trimming shortened V by 0 bases and J by 10 bases, and 18 bases separated the two germline ends. The CDR3, as DNA: TGTGCCAGCAGTGAAGCGACTAGCCGGGACATACGAGCTTTCTTT. This translates into CASSEATSRDIRAFF.

The chain links TRBV18 to TRBJ1-5, with 8 bases identical to TRBD1. The CDR3 has 13 residues. Trimming cost V 5 bases and J 7 bases; bases outside gene matches: 4. Germline V CDR1 and CDR2: KGHSH, LQKENI. As DNA, the CDR3 is TGTGCCAGCTCATTGGACAGGGAACAGCCCCAGCATTTT. This translates into CASSLDREQPQHF.

V and J are TRBV2 and TRBJ1-2; D is possibly TRBD1 (6 bases). Trimming left V 6 bases short and J 4 bases short, with 9 bases between. The germline CDR1 and CDR2 sequences are SNHLY and FYNNEI. This CDR3 is built from 12 residues. CDR3 sequence reads: CASSSGAYGYTF. The DNA of the CDR3 is TGTGCCAGCAGCTCAGGGGCCTATGGCTACACCTTC.

V is TRBV15 and J is TRBJ2-5, with TRBD1 identical over 8 bases. The CDR3 contains 14 residues. From germline, CDR1 is LNHNV and CDR2 YYDKDF (reference sequence). Germline trimming cut 0 bases from V and 11 bases from J; bases unmatched to any gene: 8. The DNA of the CDR3 is TGTGCCACCAGCAGAGATCAAGAGACAGGGGAGCAGTACTTC. Residues: CATSRDQETGEQYF. Looking up the rest from reference TRBV15 and TRBJ2-5 gives the full variable domain: DAMVIQNPRYQVTQFGKPVTLSCSQTLNHNVMYWYQQKSSQAPKLLFHYYDKDFNNEADTPDNFQSRRPNTSFCFLDIRSPGLGDTAMYLCATSRDQETGEQYFGPGTRLLVL.

V gene TRBV6-1 combines with J gene TRBJ1-5; D not certain. The CDR3 consists of 13 residues. Germline CDR1 and CDR2: MNHNS and SASEGT. Trimming stripped 3 bases from V and 4 bases from J, with 7 bases between. The CDR3 DNA reads TGTGCCAGCAGTGATGGACTAAATCAGCCCCAGCATTTT. This translates into CASSDGLNQPQHF.

CDR3 loop: CASSGRNGYTF. The CDR3 DNA reads as TGCGCCAGCAGCGGGAGGAATGGCTACACCTTC. The chain recombines TRBV5-1 with TRBJ1-2; D is undetermined. The CDR3 is made up of 11 amino acids. V was cut by 4 bases and J by 6 bases, with 7 bases left in between. Germline loops: CDR1 SGHRS, CDR2 YFSETQ.